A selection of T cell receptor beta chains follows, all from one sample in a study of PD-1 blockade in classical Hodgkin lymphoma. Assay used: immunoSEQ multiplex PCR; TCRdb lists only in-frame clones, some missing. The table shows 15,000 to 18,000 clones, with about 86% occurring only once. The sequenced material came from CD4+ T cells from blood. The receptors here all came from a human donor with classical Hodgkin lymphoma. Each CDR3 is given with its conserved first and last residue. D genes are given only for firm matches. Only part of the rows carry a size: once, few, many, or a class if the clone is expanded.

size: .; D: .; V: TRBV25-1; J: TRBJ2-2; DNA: TGTGCCACCCAGCGGGCAGGGGATACCGGGGAGCTGTTTTTT; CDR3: CATQRAGDTGELFF
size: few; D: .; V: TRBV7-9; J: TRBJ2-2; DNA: TGTGCCAGCAGCTTAGAGAGGGGCACCGGGGAGCTGTTTTTT; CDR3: CASSLERGTGELFF
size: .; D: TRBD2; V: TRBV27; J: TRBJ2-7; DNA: TGTGCCAGCAGTTTCCGAGGGGGGACTAGCGGGAGCGTAAACGAGCAGTACTTC; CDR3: CASSFRGGTSGSVNEQYF
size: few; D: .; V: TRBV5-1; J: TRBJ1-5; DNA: TGCGCCAGCAGCCTGCCCCAGCATTTT; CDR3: CASSLPQHF
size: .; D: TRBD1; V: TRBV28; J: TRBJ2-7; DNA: TGTGCCAGCAGCCACCGGGACAGGGCCGCCTACGAGCAGTACTTC; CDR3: CASSHRDRAAYEQYF
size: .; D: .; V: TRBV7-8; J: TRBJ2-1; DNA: TGTGCCAGCAGCTCCCAGGCCGCCTACAATGAGCAGTTCTTC; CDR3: CASSSQAAYNEQFF
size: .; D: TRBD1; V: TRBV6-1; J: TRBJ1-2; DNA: TGTGCCAGCAGTGAAGGACAGGGGGGCCCACGAAGATATGGCTACACCTTC; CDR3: CASSEGQGGPRRYGYTF
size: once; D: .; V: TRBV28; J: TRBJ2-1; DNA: TGTGCCAGCAGTTTACGGTATGAGCAGTTCTTC; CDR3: CASSLRYEQFF
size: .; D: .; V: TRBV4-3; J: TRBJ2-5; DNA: TGCGCCAGCAGCCCGCGCCGGGGCTCGCAAGAGACCCAGTACTTC; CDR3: CASSPRRGSQETQYF
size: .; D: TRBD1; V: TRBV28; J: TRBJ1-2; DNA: TGTGCCAGCAGACGTACAGGGGAGCGTAATGGCTACACCTTC; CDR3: CASRRTGERNGYTF
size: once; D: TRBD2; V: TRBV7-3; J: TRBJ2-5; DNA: TGTGCCAGCAGCAGCGCCGGGAGGGGAGAGACCCAGTACTTC; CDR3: CASSSAGRGETQYF
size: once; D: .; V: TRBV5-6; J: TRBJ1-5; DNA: TGTGCCAGCAGCCCAGGCGTGGGGGGCAATCAGCCCCAGCATTTT; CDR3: CASSPGVGGNQPQHF
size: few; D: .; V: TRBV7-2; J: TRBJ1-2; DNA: TGTGCCAGCAGCTTATCCTGGGGCCCAACTAACTATGGCTACACCTTC; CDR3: CASSLSWGPTNYGYTF
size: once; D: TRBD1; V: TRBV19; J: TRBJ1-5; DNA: TGTGCCAGTAGTACCACAGGGGTGGGCAATCAGCCCCAGCATTTT; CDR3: CASSTTGVGNQPQHF
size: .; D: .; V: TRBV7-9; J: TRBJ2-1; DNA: TGTGCCAGCAGCGAGGTCGGTTACAATGAGCAGTTCTTC; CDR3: CASSEVGYNEQFF
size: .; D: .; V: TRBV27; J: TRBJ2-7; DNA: TGTGCCAGCAGACCCCCAGACGAGCAGTACTTC; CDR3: CASRPPDEQYF
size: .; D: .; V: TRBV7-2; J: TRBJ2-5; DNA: TGTGCCAGCAGCCAGAGGGAGACCCAGTACTTC; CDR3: CASSQRETQYF
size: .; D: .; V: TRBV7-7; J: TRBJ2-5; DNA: TGTGCCAGCAGTTCGGACGTAAAAGAGACCCAGTACTTC; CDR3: CASSSDVKETQYF
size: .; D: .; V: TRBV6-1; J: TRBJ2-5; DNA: TGTGCCAGCAGTGTCCGGACAGCGGGACAAGAGACCCAGTACTTC; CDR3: CASSVRTAGQETQYF
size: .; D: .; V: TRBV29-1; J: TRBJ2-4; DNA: TGCAGCGTTTACTGGGGGTGGTCTAACAAAAACATTCAGTACTTC; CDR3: CSVYWGWSNKNIQYF
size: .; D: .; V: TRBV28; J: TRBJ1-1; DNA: TGTGCCAGCAGTTTATCCTTAGGGGTTAACACTGAAGCTTTCTTT; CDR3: CASSLSLGVNTEAFF
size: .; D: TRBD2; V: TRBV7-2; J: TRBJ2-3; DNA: TGTGCCAGCAGCTTAGCGGGTAGCGGGCGACGCACAGATACGCAGTATTTT; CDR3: CASSLAGSGRRTDTQYF
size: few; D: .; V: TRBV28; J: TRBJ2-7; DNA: TGTGCCAGCAGTTTAGGGACGGTCGGTACTAGGCAGTACTTC; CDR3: CASSLGTVGTRQYF
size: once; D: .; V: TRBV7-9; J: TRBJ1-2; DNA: TGTGCCAGCAGCGAGGGGGTCAGCAGGGGTAGCCGTCGCGGCTACACCTTC; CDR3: CASSEGVSRGSRRGYTF
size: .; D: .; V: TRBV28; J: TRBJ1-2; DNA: TGTGCCAGCCAAACGGGAGACTATGGCTACACCTTC; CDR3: CASQTGDYGYTF
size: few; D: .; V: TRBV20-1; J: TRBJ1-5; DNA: TGCAGTGCAGGCGGGAAACAGCCCCAGCATTTT; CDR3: CSAGGKQPQHF
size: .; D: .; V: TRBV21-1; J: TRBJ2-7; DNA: TGTGCCAGCAGCAAGGGGTCACCACCCATAGCGCAGTACTTC; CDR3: CASSKGSPPIAQYF
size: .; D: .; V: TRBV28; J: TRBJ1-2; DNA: TGTGCCAGCAGTTTATCAAGTGTAGGGCAGGCCCCCTTTGGAGGCTACACCTTC; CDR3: CASSLSSVGQAPFGGYTF
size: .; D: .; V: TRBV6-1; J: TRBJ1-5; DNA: TGTGCCAGCAGTTCCCCTTCCAGATCCGTGCAGCCCCAGCATTTT; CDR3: CASSSPSRSVQPQHF
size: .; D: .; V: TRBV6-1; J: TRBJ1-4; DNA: TGTGCCAGCAGGAGGGGGTGGGGGGAAAAACTGTTTTTT; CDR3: CASRRGWGEKLFF
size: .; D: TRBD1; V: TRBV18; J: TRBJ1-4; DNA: TGTGCCAGCTCACTCACCCAGGGGGTCACTAATGAAAAACTGTTTTTT; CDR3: CASSLTQGVTNEKLFF
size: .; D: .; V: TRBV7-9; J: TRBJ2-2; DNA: TGTGCCAGCAGCCCTACGAACGGCGGGGAGCTGTTTTTT; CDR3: CASSPTNGGELFF
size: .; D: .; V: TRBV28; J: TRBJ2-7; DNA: TGTGCCAGCAGTAAAGGGGGGTGGGAGCAGTACTTC; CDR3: CASSKGGWEQYF
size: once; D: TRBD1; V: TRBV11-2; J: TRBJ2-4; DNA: TGTGCCAGCAGCAGACCGGGACAGGGGGCCGACATTCAGTACTTC; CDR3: CASSRPGQGADIQYF
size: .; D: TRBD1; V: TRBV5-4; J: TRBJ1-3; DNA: TGTGCCAGCTTAGATACAGGGGCTGGAAACACCATATATTTT; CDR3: CASLDTGAGNTIYF
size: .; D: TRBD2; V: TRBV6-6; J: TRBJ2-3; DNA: TGTGCCAGCAGTGGGGGTCGGGACTACAGCACAGATACGCAGTATTTT; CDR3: CASSGGRDYSTDTQYF
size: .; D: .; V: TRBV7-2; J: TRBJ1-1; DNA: TGTGCCAGCAGACGGACAGTTAACACTGAAGCTTTCTTT; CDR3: CASRRTVNTEAFF
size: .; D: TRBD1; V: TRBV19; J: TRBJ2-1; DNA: TGTGCCAGTAGTGCACTCCGGGACAGGGGTTCGTACAATGAGCAGTTCTTC; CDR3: CASSALRDRGSYNEQFF
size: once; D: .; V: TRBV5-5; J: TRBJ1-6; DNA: TGTGCCAGCAGCTTGGAATGGGGGAATTCACCCCTCCACTTT; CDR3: CASSLEWGNSPLHF
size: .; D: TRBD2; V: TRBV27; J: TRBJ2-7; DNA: TGTGCCAGCAGAGATAGCGGGAGATCGGAGCAGTACTTC; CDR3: CASRDSGRSEQYF
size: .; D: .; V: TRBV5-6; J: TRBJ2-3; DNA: TGTGCCAGCAGTCAATATCCACAGGGAACAGATACGCAGTATTTT; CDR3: CASSQYPQGTDTQYF
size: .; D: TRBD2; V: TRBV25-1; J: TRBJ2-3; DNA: TGTGCCAGCAGTGAAGGACTAGCGGGAGGGCAACATACGCAGTATTTT; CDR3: CASSEGLAGGQHTQYF
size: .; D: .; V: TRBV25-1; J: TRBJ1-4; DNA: TGTGCCAGCAGTGCACAGGGTAATGAAAAACTGTTTTTT; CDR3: CASSAQGNEKLFF
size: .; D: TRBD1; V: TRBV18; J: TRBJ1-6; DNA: TGTGCCAGCTCACAGGTACCCGCCGGGACAGGGAATTCACCCCTCCACTTT; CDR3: CASSQVPAGTGNSPLHF
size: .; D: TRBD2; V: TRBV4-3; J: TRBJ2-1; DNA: TGCGCCAGCAGCCAAGATCGGACTAGCGGGAGATCGTCCTACAATGAGCAGTTCTTC; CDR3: CASSQDRTSGRSSYNEQFF
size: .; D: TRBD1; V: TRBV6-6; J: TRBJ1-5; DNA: TGTGCCAGCAGAAGACAGGGGGCCGATCAGCCCCAGCATTTT; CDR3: CASRRQGADQPQHF
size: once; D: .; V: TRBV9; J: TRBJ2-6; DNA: TGTGCCAGCAGCACCCACCGGGGAGCCTCTGGGGCCAACGTCCTGACTTTC; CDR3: CASSTHRGASGANVLTF
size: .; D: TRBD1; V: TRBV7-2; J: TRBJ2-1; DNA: TGTGCCAGCAGGGCCGACTTGAGACAGGGGACCTACAATGAGCAGTTCTTC; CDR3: CASRADLRQGTYNEQFF
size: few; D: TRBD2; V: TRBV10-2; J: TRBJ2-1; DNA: TGCGCCAGCAGTGACATGGCGGGAGGGCCCTACAATGAGCAGTTCTTC; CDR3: CASSDMAGGPYNEQFF
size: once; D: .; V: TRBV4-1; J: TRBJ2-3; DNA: TGCGCCAGCAGCCGAACTTTCACTAGTTCCAGCACAGATACGCAGTATTTT; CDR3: CASSRTFTSSSTDTQYF
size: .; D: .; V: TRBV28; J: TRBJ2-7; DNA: TGTGCCAGCCGGGGCGGGGATTCCTACTACGAGCAGTACTTC; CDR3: CASRGGDSYYEQYF